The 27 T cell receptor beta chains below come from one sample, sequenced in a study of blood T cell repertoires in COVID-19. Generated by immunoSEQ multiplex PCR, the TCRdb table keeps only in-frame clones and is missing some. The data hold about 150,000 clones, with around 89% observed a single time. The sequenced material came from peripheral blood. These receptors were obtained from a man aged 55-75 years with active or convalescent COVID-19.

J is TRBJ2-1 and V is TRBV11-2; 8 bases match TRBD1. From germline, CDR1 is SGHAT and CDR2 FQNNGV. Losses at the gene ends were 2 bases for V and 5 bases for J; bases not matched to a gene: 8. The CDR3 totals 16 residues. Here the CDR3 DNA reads TGTGCCAGCAGCTTAAGAAGGGACAGGCTTGACAATGAGCAGTTCTTC. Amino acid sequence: CASSLRRDRLDNEQFF.

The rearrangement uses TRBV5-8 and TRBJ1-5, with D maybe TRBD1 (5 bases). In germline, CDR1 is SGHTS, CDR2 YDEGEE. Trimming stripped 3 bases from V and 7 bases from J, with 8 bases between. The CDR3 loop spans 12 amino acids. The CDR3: CASSSGLQPQHF. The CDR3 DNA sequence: TGTGCCAGCAGCTCAGGGCTACAGCCCCAGCATTTT.

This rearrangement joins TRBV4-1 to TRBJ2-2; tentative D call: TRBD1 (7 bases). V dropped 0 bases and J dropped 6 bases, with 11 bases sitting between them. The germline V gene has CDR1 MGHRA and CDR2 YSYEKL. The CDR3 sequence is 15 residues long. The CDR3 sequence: CASSQDRGAAGELFF. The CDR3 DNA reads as TGCGCCAGCAGCCAAGACAGGGGGGCGGCCGGGGAGCTGTTTTTT.

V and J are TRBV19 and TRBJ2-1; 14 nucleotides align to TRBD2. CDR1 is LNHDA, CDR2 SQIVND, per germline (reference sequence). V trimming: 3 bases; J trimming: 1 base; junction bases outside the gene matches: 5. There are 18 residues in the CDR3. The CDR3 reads CASSISGTSGGSYNEQFF. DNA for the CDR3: TGTGCCAGTAGTATCTCCGGGACTAGCGGGGGTTCCTACAATGAGCAGTTCTTC.

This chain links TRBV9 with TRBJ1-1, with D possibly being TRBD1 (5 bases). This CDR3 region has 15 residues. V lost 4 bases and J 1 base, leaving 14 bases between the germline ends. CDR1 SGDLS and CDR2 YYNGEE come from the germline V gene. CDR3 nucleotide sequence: TGTGCCAGCAGCCCCCCTGCAGGGAAGAACACTGAAGCTTTCTTT. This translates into CASSPPAGKNTEAFF. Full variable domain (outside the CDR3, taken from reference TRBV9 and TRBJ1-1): DSGVTQTPKHLITATGQRVTLRCSPRSGDLSVYWYQQSLDQGLQFLIQYYNGEERAKGNILERFSAQQFPDLHSELNLSSLELGDSALYFCASSPPAGKNTEAFFGQGTRLTVV.

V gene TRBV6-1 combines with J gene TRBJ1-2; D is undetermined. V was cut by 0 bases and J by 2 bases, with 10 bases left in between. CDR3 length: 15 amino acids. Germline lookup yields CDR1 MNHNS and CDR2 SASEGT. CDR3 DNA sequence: TGTGCCAGCAGTGAAGCGAGGAGAACGAACTATGGCTACACCTTC. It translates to CASSEARRTNYGYTF.

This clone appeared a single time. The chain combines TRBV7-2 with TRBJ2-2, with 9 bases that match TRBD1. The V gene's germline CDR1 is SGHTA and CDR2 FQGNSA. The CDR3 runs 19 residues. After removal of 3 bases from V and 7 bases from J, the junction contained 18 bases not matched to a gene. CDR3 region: CASSLGLLGTGLFGGELFF. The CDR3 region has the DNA TGTGCCAGCAGCTTGGGGCTCTTAGGGACAGGGTTATTTGGCGGGGAGCTGTTTTTT.

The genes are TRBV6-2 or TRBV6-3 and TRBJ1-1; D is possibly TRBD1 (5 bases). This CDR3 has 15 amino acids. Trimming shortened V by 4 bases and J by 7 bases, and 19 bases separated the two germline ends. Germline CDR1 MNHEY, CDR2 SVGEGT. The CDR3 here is CASSSPGTGAFEAFF. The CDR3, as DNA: TGTGCCAGCAGTTCCCCCGGGACTGGAGCTTTTGAAGCTTTCTTT.

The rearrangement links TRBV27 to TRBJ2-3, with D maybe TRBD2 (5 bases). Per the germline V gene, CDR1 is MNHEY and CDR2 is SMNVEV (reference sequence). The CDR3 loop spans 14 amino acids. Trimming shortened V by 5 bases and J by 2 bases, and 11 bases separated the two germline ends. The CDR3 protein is CASSVGVTTDTQYF. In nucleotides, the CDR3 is TGTGCCAGCAGTGTGGGAGTAACCACAGATACGCAGTATTTT.

The CDR3 protein is CASSLSRTGWTDTQYF. The CDR3 coding sequence is TGTGCCAGCAGTTTATCTAGGACAGGGTGGACAGATACGCAGTATTTT. The J gene is TRBJ2-3, the V gene TRBV27; TRBD1 matches at 8 bases. Germline V lookup: CDR1 MNHEY, CDR2 SMNVEV (reference sequence). V lost 0 bases, J lost 3 bases, and 5 bases stayed unmatched. This CDR3 has 16 residues.

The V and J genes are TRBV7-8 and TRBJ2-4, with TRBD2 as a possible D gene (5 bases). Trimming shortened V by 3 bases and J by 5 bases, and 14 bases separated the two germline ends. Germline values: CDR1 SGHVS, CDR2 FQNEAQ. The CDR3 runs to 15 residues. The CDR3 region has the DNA TGTGCCAGCAGCTTGGGCTCTCGGGGTGAAAACATTCAGTACTTC. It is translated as CASSLGSRGENIQYF. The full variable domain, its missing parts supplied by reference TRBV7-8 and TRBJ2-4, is GAGVSQSPRYKVAKRGQDVALRCDPISGHVSLFWYQQALGQGPEFLTYFQNEAQLDKSGLPSDRFFAERPEGSVSTLKIQRTQQEDSAVYLCASSLGSRGENIQYFGAGTRLSVL.

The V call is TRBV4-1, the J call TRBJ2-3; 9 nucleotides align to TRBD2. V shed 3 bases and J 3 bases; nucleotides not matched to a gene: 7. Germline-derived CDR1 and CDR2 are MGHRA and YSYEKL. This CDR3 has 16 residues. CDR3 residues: CASSQNAGGRTDTQYF. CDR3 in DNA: TGCGCCAGCAGCCAGAACGCGGGGGGGCGAACAGATACGCAGTATTTT.

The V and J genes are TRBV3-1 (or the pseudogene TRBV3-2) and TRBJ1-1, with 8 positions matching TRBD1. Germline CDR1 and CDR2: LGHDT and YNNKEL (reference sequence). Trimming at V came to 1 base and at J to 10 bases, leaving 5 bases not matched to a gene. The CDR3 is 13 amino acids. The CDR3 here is CASSQVGRGRAFF. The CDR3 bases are TGTGCCAGCAGCCAAGTGGGCAGGGGGCGAGCTTTCTTT.

DNA for the CDR3: TGTGCCAGCAGCCGAGACAGCGGGGGCTCAACCGGGGAGCTGTTTTTT. Encoded protein: CASSRDSGGSTGELFF. The chain uses TRBV4-2 and TRBJ2-2; 8 bases align to TRBD2. CDR1 is LGHNA and CDR2 is YNFKEQ in the germline V gene. This CDR3 is built from 16 residues. The V gene end was trimmed by 4 bases and the J gene end by 5 bases; junction bases not matched to a gene: 9.

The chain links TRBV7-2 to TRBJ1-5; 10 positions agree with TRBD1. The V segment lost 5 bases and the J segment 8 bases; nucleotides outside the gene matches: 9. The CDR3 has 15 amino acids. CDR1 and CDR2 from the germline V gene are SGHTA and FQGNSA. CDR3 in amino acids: CASSPRPGTGEPQHF. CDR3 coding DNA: TGTGCCAGCAGCCCGCGTCCCGGGACAGGGGAGCCCCAGCATTTT.

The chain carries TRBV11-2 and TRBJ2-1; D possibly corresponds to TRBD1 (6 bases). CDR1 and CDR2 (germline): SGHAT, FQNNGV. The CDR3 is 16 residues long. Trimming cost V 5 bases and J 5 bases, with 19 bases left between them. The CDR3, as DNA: TGTGCCAGCAGCCCGGACAGCCGCCCTTTTAACAATGAGCAGTTCTTC. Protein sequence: CASSPDSRPFNNEQFF.

This chain's CDR3 is CASSRGTGHHQPQHF. DNA for the CDR3: TGTGCCAGCAGCCGCGGGACAGGGCATCATCAGCCCCAGCATTTT. The chain uses TRBV7-9 and TRBJ1-5; 9 bases map to TRBD1. This CDR3 is 15 amino acids long. Germline CDR1 SEHNR, CDR2 FQNEAQ (reference sequence). The trim removed 5 bases at V and 5 bases at J, leaving 7 bases unmatched. Full variable domain (missing parts from reference TRBV7-9 and TRBJ1-5): DTGVSQNPRHKITKRGQNVTFRCDPISEHNRLYWYRQTLGQGPEFLTYFQNEAQLEKSRLLSDRFSAERPKGSFSTLEIQRTEQGDSAMYLCASSRGTGHHQPQHFGDGTRLSIL.

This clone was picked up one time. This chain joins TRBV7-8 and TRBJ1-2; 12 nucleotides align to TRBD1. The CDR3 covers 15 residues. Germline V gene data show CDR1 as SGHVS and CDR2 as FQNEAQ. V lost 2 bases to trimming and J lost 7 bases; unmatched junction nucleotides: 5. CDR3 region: CASSLRGQGASGYTF. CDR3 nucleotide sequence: TGTGCCAGCAGCTTAAGGGGACAGGGGGCAAGTGGCTACACCTTC.

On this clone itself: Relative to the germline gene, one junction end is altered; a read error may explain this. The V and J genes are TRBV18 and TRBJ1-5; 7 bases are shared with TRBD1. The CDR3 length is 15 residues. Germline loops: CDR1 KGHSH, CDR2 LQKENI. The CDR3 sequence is CASAPGQERNQPQHF. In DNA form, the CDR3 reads TGTGCCAGCGCACCAGGACAGGAACGAAATCAGCCCCAGCATTTT.

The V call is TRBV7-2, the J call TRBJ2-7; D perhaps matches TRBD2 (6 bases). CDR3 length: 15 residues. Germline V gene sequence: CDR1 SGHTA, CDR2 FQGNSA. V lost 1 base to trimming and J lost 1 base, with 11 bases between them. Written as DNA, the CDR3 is TGTGCCAGCAGCTTAGGCGGGACGGATTCCTACGAGCAGTACTTC. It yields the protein CASSLGGTDSYEQYF.

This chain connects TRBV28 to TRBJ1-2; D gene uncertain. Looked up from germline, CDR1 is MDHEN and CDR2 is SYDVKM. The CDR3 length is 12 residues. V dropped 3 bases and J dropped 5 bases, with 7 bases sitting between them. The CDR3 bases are TGTGCCAGCAGTTTCCGGGAGTATGGCTACACCTTC. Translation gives CASSFREYGYTF.

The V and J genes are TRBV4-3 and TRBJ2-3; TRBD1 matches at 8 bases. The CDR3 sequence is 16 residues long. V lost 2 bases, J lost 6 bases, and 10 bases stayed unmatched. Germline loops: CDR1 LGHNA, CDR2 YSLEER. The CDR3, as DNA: TGCGCCAGCAGCCAATTGACAGGGGTTAGCATGGATACGCAGTATTTT. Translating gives CASSQLTGVSMDTQYF.

The CDR3 spells CASSISSVWTNEKLFF. The CDR3, as DNA: TGTGCCAGTAGTATCTCTTCGGTCTGGACTAATGAAAAACTGTTTTTT. This sequence joins TRBV19 and TRBJ1-4; D is unclear. Germline V gives CDR1 LNHDA, CDR2 SQIVND (reference sequence). With 3 bases removed from V and 2 bases from J, the gap between germline ends came to 13 bases. The CDR3 sequence is 16 residues long.

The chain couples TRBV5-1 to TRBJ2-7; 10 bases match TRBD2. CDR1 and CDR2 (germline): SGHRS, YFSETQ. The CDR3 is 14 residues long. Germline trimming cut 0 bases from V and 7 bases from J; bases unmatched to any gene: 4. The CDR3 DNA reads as TGCGCCAGCAGCTTGGACCCAGCGGGAGGGGAGCAGTACTTC. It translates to CASSLDPAGGEQYF.

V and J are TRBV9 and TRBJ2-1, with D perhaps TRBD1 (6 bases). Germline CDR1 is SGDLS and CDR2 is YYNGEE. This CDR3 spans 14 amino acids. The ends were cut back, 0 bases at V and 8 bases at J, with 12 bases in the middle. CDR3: CASSVGQGPHEQFF. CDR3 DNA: TGTGCCAGCAGCGTAGGCCAGGGGCCCCATGAGCAGTTCTTC.

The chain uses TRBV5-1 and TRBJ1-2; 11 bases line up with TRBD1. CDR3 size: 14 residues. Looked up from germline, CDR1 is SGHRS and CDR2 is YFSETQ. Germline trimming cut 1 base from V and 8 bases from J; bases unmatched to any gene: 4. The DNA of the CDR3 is TGCGCCAGCAGCTTGCCCGGGACAGGGGGGGGCTACACCTTC. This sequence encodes CASSLPGTGGGYTF.

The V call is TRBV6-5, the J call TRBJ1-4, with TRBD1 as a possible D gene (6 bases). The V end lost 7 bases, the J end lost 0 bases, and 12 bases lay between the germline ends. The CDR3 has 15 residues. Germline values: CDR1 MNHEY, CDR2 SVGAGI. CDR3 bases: TGTGCCAGCAAAGGACAGCCAGCAACTAATGAAAAACTGTTTTTT. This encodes CASKGQPATNEKLFF.